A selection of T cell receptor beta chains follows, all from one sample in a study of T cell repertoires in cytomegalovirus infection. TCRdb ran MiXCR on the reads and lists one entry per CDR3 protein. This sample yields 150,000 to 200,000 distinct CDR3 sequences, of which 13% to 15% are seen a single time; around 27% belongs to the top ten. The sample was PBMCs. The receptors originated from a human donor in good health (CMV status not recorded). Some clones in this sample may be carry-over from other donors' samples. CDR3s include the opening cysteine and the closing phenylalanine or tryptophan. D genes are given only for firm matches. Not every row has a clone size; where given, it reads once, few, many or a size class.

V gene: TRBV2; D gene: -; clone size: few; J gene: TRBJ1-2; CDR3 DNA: TGTGCCAGCAGCACAGCCGGCTATGGCTACACCTTC; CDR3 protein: CASSTAGYGYTF
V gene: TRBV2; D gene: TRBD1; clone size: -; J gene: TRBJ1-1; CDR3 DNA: TGTGCCAGCAGTGGGGAGGGGGCGCGCACTGAAGCTTTCTTT; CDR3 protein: CASSGEGARTEAFF
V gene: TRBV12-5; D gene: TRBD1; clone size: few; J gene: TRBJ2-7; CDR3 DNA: TGTGCTAGTGCCGCGACAGGGGGTACATACGAGCAGTACTTC; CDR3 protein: CASAATGGTYEQYF
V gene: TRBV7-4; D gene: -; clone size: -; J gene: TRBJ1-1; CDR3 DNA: TGTGCCAGCACCCCCGGTGGAATGAACACTGAAGCTTTCTTT; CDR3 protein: CASTPGGMNTEAFF
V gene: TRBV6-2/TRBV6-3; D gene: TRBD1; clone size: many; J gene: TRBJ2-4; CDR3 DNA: TGTGCCAGCACCCGGACAGGAGCCAAAAACATTCAGTACTTC; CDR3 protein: CASTRTGAKNIQYF
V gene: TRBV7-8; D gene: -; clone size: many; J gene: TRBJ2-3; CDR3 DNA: TGTGCCAGCACCTTACTAGGGGGGGGAGATACGCAGTATTTT; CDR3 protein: CASTLLGGGDTQYF
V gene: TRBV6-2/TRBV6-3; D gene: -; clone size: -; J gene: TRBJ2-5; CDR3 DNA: TGTGCCAGCAGTTACGACTGGGGGCAAGAGACCCAGTACTTC; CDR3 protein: CASSYDWGQETQYF
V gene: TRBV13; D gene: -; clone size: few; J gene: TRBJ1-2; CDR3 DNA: TGTGCCAGCAGCTCAACGGGTCAGGGGAGCTATGGCTACACCTTC; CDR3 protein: CASSSTGQGSYGYTF
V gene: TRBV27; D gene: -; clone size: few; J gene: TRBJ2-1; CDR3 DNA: TGTGCCAGCAGCATGGGAGAGGCCCTTTACAATGAGCAGTTCTTC; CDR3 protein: CASSMGEALYNEQFF
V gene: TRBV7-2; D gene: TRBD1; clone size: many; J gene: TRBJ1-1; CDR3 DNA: TGTGCCAGCAGACCGAGACAGGGGGTGATCACTGAAGCTTTCTTT; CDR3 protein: CASRPRQGVITEAFF
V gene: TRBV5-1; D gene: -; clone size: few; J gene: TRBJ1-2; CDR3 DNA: TGCGCCAGCAGCTTGGGAGCCGGCGGCTACACCTTC; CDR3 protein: CASSLGAGGYTF
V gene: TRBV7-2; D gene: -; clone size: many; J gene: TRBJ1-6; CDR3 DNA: TGTGCCAGCAGCTTAGGCGACAGGAATAATTCACCCCTCCACTTT; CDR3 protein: CASSLGDRNNSPLHF
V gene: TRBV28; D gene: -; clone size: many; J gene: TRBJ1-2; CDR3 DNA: TGTGCCAGCACCAGTCACGGCGGTTTTTATGGCTACACCTTC; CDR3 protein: CASTSHGGFYGYTF
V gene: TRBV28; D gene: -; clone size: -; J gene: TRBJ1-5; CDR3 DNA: TGTGCCAGCAGTTCTTTTCGGGGGTTAAGCAATCAGCCCCAGCATTTT; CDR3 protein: CASSSFRGLSNQPQHF
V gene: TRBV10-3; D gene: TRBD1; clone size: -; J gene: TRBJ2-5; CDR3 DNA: TGTGCCATCAGCAGACAGGGAGATGAGACCCAGTACTTC; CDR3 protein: CAISRQGDETQYF
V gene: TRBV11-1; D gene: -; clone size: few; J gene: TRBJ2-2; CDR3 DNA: TGTGCCAGCAGCTACCCGAGGGCAGGGTTGGTCGGGGAGCTGTTTTTT; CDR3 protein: CASSYPRAGLVGELFF
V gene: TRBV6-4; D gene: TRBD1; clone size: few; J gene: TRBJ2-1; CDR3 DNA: TGTGCCAGCAGTGATCCACCTGGGACAGGGGTAAATGAGCAGTTCTTC; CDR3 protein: CASSDPPGTGVNEQFF
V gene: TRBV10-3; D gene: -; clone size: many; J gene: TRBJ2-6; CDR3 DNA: TGTGCCATCAGTGAGTCAACCCAGGGGACGGGGGCCAACGTCCTGACTTTC; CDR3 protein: CAISESTQGTGANVLTF
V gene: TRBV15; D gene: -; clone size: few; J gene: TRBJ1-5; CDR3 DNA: TGTGCCACCAGCAGAGATCGAATGCAGCCCCAGCATTTT; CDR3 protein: CATSRDRMQPQHF
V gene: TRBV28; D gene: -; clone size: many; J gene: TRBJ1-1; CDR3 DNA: TGTGCCAGCAGCCCTTCGGGCCTGGGGTACACTGAAGCTTTCTTT; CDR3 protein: CASSPSGLGYTEAFF
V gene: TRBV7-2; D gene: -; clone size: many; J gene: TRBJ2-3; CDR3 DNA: TGTGCCAGCAGCTTAAGGGGCCAGACAGATACGCAGTATTTT; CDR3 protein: CASSLRGQTDTQYF
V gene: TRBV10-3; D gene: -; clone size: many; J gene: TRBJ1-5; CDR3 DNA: TGTGCCATCAGTGGGGGGACAAGTGAGGGCAATCAGCCCCAGCATTTT; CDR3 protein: CAISGGTSEGNQPQHF
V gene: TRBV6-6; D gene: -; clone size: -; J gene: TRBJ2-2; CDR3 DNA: TGTGCCAGCAGTTACGGGGGCGGGGAGCTGTTTTTT; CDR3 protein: CASSYGGGELFF
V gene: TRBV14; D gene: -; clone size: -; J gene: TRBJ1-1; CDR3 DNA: TGTGCCAGCAGCCAAGTCAGGGTTGGGACTGAAGCTTTCTTT; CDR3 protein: CASSQVRVGTEAFF
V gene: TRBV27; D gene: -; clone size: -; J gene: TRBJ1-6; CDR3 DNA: TGTGCCAGCAGAGGGCCCTCTCAGAATTCACCCCTCCACTTT; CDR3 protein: CASRGPSQNSPLHF
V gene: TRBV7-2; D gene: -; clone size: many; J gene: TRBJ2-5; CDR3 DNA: TGTGCCAGCAGCTTAGGTGGAGCTACGCAGGAGACCCAGTACTTC; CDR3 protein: CASSLGGATQETQYF
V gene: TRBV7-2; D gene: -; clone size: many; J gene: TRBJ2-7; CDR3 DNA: TGTGCCAGCAGCCCCTCTTCGAGCCCGAGGGTCCACGAGCAGTACTTC; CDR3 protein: CASSPSSSPRVHEQYF
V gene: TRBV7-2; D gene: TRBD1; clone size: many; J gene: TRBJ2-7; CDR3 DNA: TGTGCCAGCAGCTTTACAGGGGATATTTCCTACGAGCAGTACTTC; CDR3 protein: CASSFTGDISYEQYF
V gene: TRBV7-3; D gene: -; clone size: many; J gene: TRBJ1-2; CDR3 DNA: TGTGCCAGCAGCTTCGACGGGCGGGATGGCTACACCTTC; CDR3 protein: CASSFDGRDGYTF
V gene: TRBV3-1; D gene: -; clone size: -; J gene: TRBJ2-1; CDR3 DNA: TGTGCCAGCAGCCAAGATTCCTTGGCAGTCACCTACAATGAGCAGTTCTTC; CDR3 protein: CASSQDSLAVTYNEQFF
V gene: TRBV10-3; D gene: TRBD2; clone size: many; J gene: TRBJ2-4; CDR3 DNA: TGTGCCAGCCGGGGGTCCGGGACTAGGAACATTCAGTACTTC; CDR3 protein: CASRGSGTRNIQYF
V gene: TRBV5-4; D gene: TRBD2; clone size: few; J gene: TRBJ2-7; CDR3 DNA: TGTGCCAGCAGCCAAGGACTAGCGGCCAGCATAGGGGAGCAGTACTTC; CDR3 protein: CASSQGLAASIGEQYF